These 3 T cell receptor beta chains originate from one sample sequenced in a study of cytomegalovirus exposure and HLA in healthy donors. In the PCR, 60 Vbeta and 13 Jbeta primers were used. Here immunoSEQ multiplex PCR was the method, and the copy in TCRdb shows in-frame clones only, minus some. The table records some 190,000 clones, 82% of them present only once. Sequenced input: PBMCs. The receptors here all came from a man aged 40-49 years in good health and CMV-seronegative.

The chain carries TRBV25-1 and TRBJ1-1; D may be TRBD1 (5 bases). Trimming removed 1 base at V and 3 bases at J, with 6 bases between. Germline V gene sequence: CDR1 MGHDK, CDR2 SYGVNS. The CDR3 loop spans 13 amino acids. The CDR3 DNA reads TGTGCCAGCAGTGAATTAGGGGACACTGAAGCTTTCTTT. Its protein is CASSELGDTEAFF.

This clone was seen more than once but under ten times. The chain has TRBV7-9 and TRBJ2-7; 7 bases match TRBD2. The CDR3 covers 14 residues. Germline loops: CDR1 SEHNR, CDR2 FQNEAQ (reference sequence). V lost 5 bases, J lost 7 bases, and 11 bases stayed unmatched. CDR3 amino acids: CASSPGRGRDEQYF. DNA of the CDR3: TGTGCCAGCAGCCCGGGACGTGGGAGGGATGAGCAGTACTTC.

The chain links TRBV5-6 to TRBJ2-3; D perhaps matches TRBD2 (5 bases). Germline values: CDR1 SGHDT, CDR2 YYEEEE. This CDR3 is 16 amino acids long. V was cut by 0 bases and J by 3 bases, with 14 bases left in between. The CDR3 region is CASSLGTSITTDTQYF. The CDR3 DNA is TGTGCCAGCAGCTTGGGTACTAGTATTACTACAGATACGCAGTATTTT.